These 28 T cell receptor beta chains came from one sample sequenced in a study of blood T cell repertoires in COVID-19 (TCRdb year 2020). Library generation was performed with the immunoSEQ multiplex PCR assay. Entries here come from immuneACCESS through TCRdb and include only in-frame sequences with V and J called. Some clones fail to appear in such tables; in the studies checked, an unresolved V gene covers under half of the shortfall, and the cause of the remainder is unknown. This sample is represented by over 14,000 clones; around 88% of them were singletons. The ten most abundant clones make up about 9% of the sample. The sample taken for sequencing was peripheral blood. The receptor set was obtained from a human donor in a cohort sampled during active COVID-19.

This rearrangement joins TRBV5-1 to TRBJ2-7, with 13 bases aligning to TRBD2. The J segment lost 0 bases and the V segment lost 1 base, leaving 1 base of the junction unmatched. The CDR3 has 16 amino acids. The germline CDR1 and CDR2 sequences are SGHRS and YFSETQ. The CDR3 DNA reads TGCGCCAGCAGCTTGACTAGCGGGGGGGACTCCTACGAGCAGTACTTC. Translation: CASSLTSGGDSYEQYF.

This clone has just a few counts. CDR3 bases: TGTGCCAGCAGTTGGGGGCGGGTGGACAATCAGCCCCAGCATTTT. This translates into CASSWGRVDNQPQHF. V usage is TRBV6-5 and J usage is TRBJ1-5; D is perhaps TRBD1 (6 bases). V shed 4 bases and J shed 3 bases, with 13 bases lying between them. CDR3 size: 15 residues. The V gene's germline CDR1 is MNHEY and CDR2 SVGAGI.

This clone was observed a single time. This chain joins TRBV29-1 and TRBJ2-1; 9 nucleotides agree with TRBD1. Germline V gene lookup returns CDR1 SQVTM and CDR2 ANQGSEA. The CDR3 covers 14 residues. V lost 6 bases to trimming and J lost 4 bases; unmatched junction nucleotides: 7. The CDR3 sequence is CSVGPGTGYNEQFF. In DNA, the CDR3 is TGCAGCGTCGGTCCCGGGACAGGGTACAATGAGCAGTTCTTC.

By sample fraction, this clone is medium-sized. The chain couples TRBV6-5 to TRBJ2-7, with a weak D call TRBD2 (6 bases). Deletions cut 2 bases from V and 2 bases from J, with 13 bases between. The CDR3 runs to 15 residues. Germline-derived CDR1 and CDR2 are MNHEY and SVGAGI. Written as DNA, the CDR3 is TGTGCCAGCAGTTACCGTCGGGGAGGTGCCTACGAGCAGTACTTC. Translated: CASSYRRGGAYEQYF.

The chain combines TRBV6-1 with TRBJ2-7; 7 bases agree with TRBD1. J lost 4 bases, V lost 0 bases, and 6 bases had no gene match. CDR3 length: 15 amino acids. The germline gives CDR1 MNHNS, CDR2 SASEGT. The CDR3 DNA follows: TGTGCCAGCAGTGAAGCTGAACAGGGGTATTACGAGCAGTACTTC. As protein: CASSEAEQGYYEQYF.

J is TRBJ1-3 and V is TRBV28, with 11 bases matching TRBD1. V gave up 6 bases and J gave up 0 bases; unmatched junction bases: 4. The CDR3 length is 16 residues. Germline CDR1 MDHEN, CDR2 SYDVKM. In DNA, the CDR3 is TGTGCCAGCAGCCGGACAGGGGGCATCTCTGGAAACACCATATATTTT. As protein: CASSRTGGISGNTIYF.

This clone appeared a single time. The chain links TRBV15 to TRBJ2-7; 7 nucleotides align to TRBD2. The trim removed 4 bases at V and 2 bases at J, leaving 5 bases unmatched. The germline V gene encodes CDR1 LNHNV and CDR2 YYDKDF (reference sequence). This CDR3 spans 14 amino acids. The CDR3 coding sequence is TGTGCCACCAGCAAAAAGCGGGGAGCCTACGAGCAGTACTTC. Amino acids: CATSKKRGAYEQYF.

This clone was counted between two and nine times. The chain carries TRBV19 and TRBJ1-5, with TRBD1 as a possible D gene (6 bases). Trimming cost V 6 bases and J 4 bases, with 7 bases left between them. In germline, CDR1 is LNHDA, CDR2 SQIVND (reference sequence). The CDR3 extends over 12 amino acids. CDR3 sequence reads: CASRDSNQPQHF. The DNA for the CDR3 is TGTGCCAGTAGGGACAGTAATCAGCCCCAGCATTTT.

The gene calls are TRBV4-1 and TRBJ2-2; a weak D match, TRBD2 (5 bases). CDR1 is MGHRA, CDR2 YSYEKL, per germline. V shed 4 bases and J shed 0 bases, with 15 bases lying between them. CDR3 length: 17 residues. CDR3 in amino acids: CASSRPFSASNTGELFF. Written as DNA, the CDR3 is TGCGCCAGCAGCCGCCCTTTTAGCGCCTCGAACACCGGGGAGCTGTTTTTT.

This clone appeared a few times. This sample includes further DNA sequences coding for the same CDR3. V is TRBV19 and J is TRBJ1-5; possible D gene TRBD1, 5 bases. Germline CDR1 and CDR2: LNHDA and SQIVND (reference sequence). Between the trimmed V and J ends, which lost 6 bases and 4 bases, there was a span of 7 bases. The CDR3 is 12 amino acids. CDR3 nucleotide sequence: TGTGCCAGTAGGGACACAAATCAGCCCCAGCATTTT. Translating it yields CASRDTNQPQHF.

A single count supports this clone. The rearrangement links TRBV7-6 to TRBJ2-7, with 11 bases lining up with TRBD1. The V gene end was trimmed by 4 bases and the J gene end by 4 bases; junction bases not matched to a gene: 6. CDR1 is SGHVS, CDR2 FNYEAQ, per germline. The CDR3 sequence is 15 residues long. As DNA, the CDR3 is TGTGCCAGCAGCTCCGCCGGGACAGGGGGTTACGAGCAGTACTTC. Protein sequence: CASSSAGTGGYEQYF.

This clone was counted only a few times. The chain carries TRBV5-4 and TRBJ1-5; possibly TRBD1 for D (6 bases). CDR1 and CDR2 from the germline V gene are SGHNT and YYREEE (reference sequence). The CDR3 is 13 amino acids. Deletions cut 3 bases from V and 4 bases from J, with 8 bases between. CDR3 sequence (DNA): TGTGCCAGCAGCTCGGACAGAAATCAGCCCCAGCATTTT. Protein product: CASSSDRNQPQHF.

The chain carries TRBV7-2 and TRBJ1-4, with 8 bases fitting TRBD1. The CDR3 is made up of 14 amino acids. V lost 5 bases, J lost 4 bases, and 3 bases stayed unmatched. Germline V gene data show CDR1 as SGHTA and CDR2 as FQGNSA. DNA for the CDR3: TGTGCCAGCAGCAGGACAGGGCGTAATGAAAAACTGTTTTTT. Its protein product is CASSRTGRNEKLFF.

The V call is TRBV11-3, the J call TRBJ2-3; 8 nucleotides agree with TRBD1. This CDR3 comprises 16 residues. V lost 1 base to trimming and J lost 6 bases; unmatched junction nucleotides: 9. Germline CDR1 and CDR2: SGHNT and YENEEA. This CDR3 is CASSLGGQGVSDTQYF. In nucleotides, the CDR3 is TGTGCCAGCAGCTTAGGCGGACAGGGTGTATCTGATACGCAGTATTTT.

CDR3 bases: TGTGCCAGCAGCTTAGTTTCCGGGTCGACTAATGAAAAACTGTTTTTT. Translated: CASSLVSGSTNEKLFF. This chain links TRBV7-9 with TRBJ1-4; D ambiguous. V was pared by 1 base and J by 2 bases, with 11 bases between. The CDR3 totals 16 residues. Germline CDR1 is SEHNR and CDR2 is FQNEAQ (reference sequence).

The chain joins TRBV10-3 to TRBJ1-2; D unresolved. V was pared by 0 bases and J by 8 bases, with 16 bases between. The CDR3 has 15 residues. CDR1 and CDR2 (germline): ENHRY, SYGVKD. CDR3 in amino acids: CAISESQRTSWGYTF. CDR3 DNA sequence: TGTGCCATCAGTGAGTCGCAGCGGACGTCTTGGGGCTACACCTTC.

The gene calls are TRBV7-9 and TRBJ2-7, with TRBD1 matching 7 bases. Germline V gene lookup returns CDR1 SEHNR and CDR2 FQNEAQ (reference sequence). The CDR3 loop spans 15 amino acids. The ends lost 5 bases at V and 2 bases at J; junction bases unmatched: 9. CDR3 loop: CASSRPGQSAYEQYF. The CDR3 DNA is TGTGCCAGCAGCCGACCGGGACAGAGTGCCTACGAGCAGTACTTC.

This clone has just one count. An end of the junction does not agree with germline; a read error may underlie this. The J gene is TRBJ2-1, the V gene TRBV4-2; D perhaps matches TRBD2 (6 bases). Germline loops: CDR1 LGHNA, CDR2 YNFKEQ. The CDR3 length is 14 residues. The CDR3 sequence is CASSQEGGGGPAVF. DNA of the CDR3: TGTGCCAGCAGCCAAGAGGGGGGTGGAGGACCCGCGGTCTTC.

This chain connects TRBV9 to TRBJ2-1, with 9 positions matching TRBD1. The CDR3 sequence is 15 residues long. Germline-derived CDR1 and CDR2 are SGDLS and YYNGEE. The V gene end was trimmed by 5 bases and the J gene end by 4 bases; junction bases not matched to a gene: 7. The CDR3 spells CASSRDRATYNEQFF. CDR3 bases: TGTGCCAGCAGTCGGGACAGGGCAACATACAATGAGCAGTTCTTC.

The V call is TRBV6-5, the J call TRBJ1-3; unclear D gene. Per germline, CDR1 MNHEY and CDR2 SVGAGI. V shed 0 bases and J shed 2 bases, with 11 bases lying between them. The CDR3 sequence is 16 residues long. The CDR3 sequence is CASSYSRREPGNTIYF. The DNA for the CDR3 is TGTGCCAGCAGTTACTCGAGAAGGGAGCCTGGAAACACCATATATTTT.

The chain links TRBV29-1 to TRBJ2-7, with 11 bases fitting TRBD1. Trimming removed 7 bases from V and 4 bases from J; junction bases left unmatched: 6. Germline V gene lookup returns CDR1 SQVTM and CDR2 ANQGSEA. This CDR3 is 13 amino acids long. The DNA of the CDR3 is TGCAGCGGATCGGGACAGGGGGGTTACGAGCAGTACTTC. It codes for CSGSGQGGYEQYF.

The chain couples TRBV15 to TRBJ2-7; 10 bases line up with TRBD1. This CDR3 is built from 15 residues. The germline V gene encodes CDR1 LNHNV and CDR2 YYDKDF (reference sequence). The trim removed 3 bases at V and 4 bases at J, leaving 6 bases unmatched. The CDR3 loop reads CATSRTRDRGYEQYF. The DNA of the CDR3 is TGTGCCACCAGCAGGACCCGGGACAGGGGTTACGAGCAGTACTTC.

The chain recombines TRBV18 with TRBJ2-7, with 8 bases matching TRBD2. Germline CDR1 is KGHSH and CDR2 is LQKENI. The CDR3 runs to 16 residues. V was pared by 3 bases and J by 5 bases, with 12 bases of the junction left unmatched. CDR3 in DNA: TGTGCCAGCTCACCTGGAATTGGCGGGAGGTTCAACGAGCAGTACTTC. Protein sequence: CASSPGIGGRFNEQYF.

The chain joins TRBV15 to TRBJ1-2; tentative D call: TRBD1 (6 bases). Per the germline V gene, CDR1 is LNHNV and CDR2 is YYDKDF (reference sequence). The ends were cut back, 5 bases at V and 8 bases at J, with 21 bases in the middle. The CDR3 is 15 amino acids. CDR3 coding DNA: TGTGCCACCAGCCGACAGGACAGATCGCGTCCAGGCTACACCTTC. It is translated as CATSRQDRSRPGYTF.

In its sample, this clone was seen once. V gene TRBV9 combines with J gene TRBJ2-5, with D possibly being TRBD1 (7 bases). V was shortened by 4 bases and J by 5 bases, with 18 bases between the two germline ends. This CDR3 contains 15 residues. Germline V lookup: CDR1 SGDLS, CDR2 YYNGEE. The CDR3 loop is CASSNPRGEFETQYF. CDR3 bases: TGTGCCAGCAGCAACCCCAGGGGGGAGTTTGAGACCCAGTACTTC.

V and J are TRBV28 and TRBJ2-3; 8 positions agree with TRBD2. V shed 7 bases and J 6 bases; nucleotides not matched to a gene: 9. The germline CDR1 and CDR2 sequences are MDHEN and SYDVKM. The CDR3 loop spans 14 amino acids. CDR3 amino acids: CASNWTSRRDTQYF. The CDR3 DNA reads as TGTGCCAGCAACTGGACTAGCAGGCGGGATACGCAGTATTTT.

The chain links TRBV30 to TRBJ1-2; D unresolved. V was shortened by 2 bases and J by 4 bases, with 11 bases between the two germline ends. The CDR3 covers 13 residues. Germline CDR1 GTSNPN, CDR2 SVGIG (reference sequence). The CDR3 coding sequence is TGTGCCTGGAGTCCAGGCCCCCGCTATGGCTACACCTTC. This codes for CAWSPGPRYGYTF.

The chain has TRBV2 and TRBJ1-5; the D gene is possibly TRBD1 (5 bases). V lost 6 bases, J lost 6 bases, and 12 bases lay in between. CDR3 size: 13 residues. The germline V gene has CDR1 SNHLY and CDR2 FYNNEI. CDR3 in amino acids: CASRGIGGQPQHF. CDR3 sequence (DNA): TGTGCCAGCAGAGGGATCGGGGGTCAGCCCCAGCATTTT.